This T cell receptor (beta chain) was recorded in a study of cytomegalovirus exposure and HLA in healthy donors (dated by TCRdb to about 2017). Notes on the research overall: According to an earlier analysis of a few hundred of the donors, roughly 180 million T cells yielded 117 million unique TCR beta sequences and approximately 300 Gb of sequence data. About 300 gigabases of sequencing data and around 80 million unique TCR sequences made up an early release that covered nearly 650 HLA-typed donors. Among the roughly 390 genotyped donors, around 81% belonged to the genetic ancestry cluster associated with self-reported Caucasian donors. The study was designed to test whether signatures of past pathogen exposure could be identified by cataloging public T cell receptors. Using immunosequencing, the study profiled T cell repertoires from some 670 subjects and related those repertoires to cytomegalovirus serostatus. Along with the roughly 670-subject first cohort, a separate validation cohort of more than 90 different subjects was used. High-throughput TCR immunosequencing, statistical association of individual TCRs with disease status, and machine learning were combined to predict cytomegalovirus infection status. In a later analysis, previously published TCR beta repertoires from roughly 710 donors were re-analyzed and high-resolution HLA genotyping was added so that TCR occurrence patterns could be studied. The later analysis used no new phenotypic data to find candidate immune exposures, relying instead on TCR beta sequences and their occurrence across donors. An earlier analysis of fewer than 750 of the donors used high-throughput TCR beta sequencing to judge whether each TCR beta V gene segment behaved as functional or pseudogenic. Donor age, sex, ethnicity and CMV serostatus were collected together with the repertoire data. Genome-wide SNP genotypes for about 65% of the roughly 670 donors were used in a later genetic analysis, which treated that subset as a discovery cohort. All discovery cohort repertoires had been generated using a single sequencing platform. HLA typing covered class I and class II loci at four-digit resolution. Typing coverage varied by locus: about 620-630 donors for A, B, C, DRB1 and DQB1; approximately 500 for DQA1; about 600 for DPA1; 450 to 480 for DPB1. Several DR-DQ haplotypes were handled as single units for association and clustering because linkage in the cohort was strong. Among roughly 400 genotyped donors of the cohort, an average of roughly 230,000 unique TCR beta nucleotide sequences was sequenced per donor, of which approximately 18% were non-productive.

With regard to this clone: Its antigen target is currently unknown. No base-level quality is on record; no much larger clone is a single base apart.

Including the terminal cysteine and phenylalanine, the CDR3 comprises 11 residues. Left in the record is the CDR3 DNA by itself, 33 bases read in frame from the first base. A distance of 4 bases separates the germline ends of V and J, which lose 4 bases and 3 bases respectively. CDR1 and CDR2 (MGHDK, SYGVNS) derive from the germline V gene. The library relied on the immunoSEQ multiplex PCR assay. For the multiplex PCR, a mixture combining 60 forward primers for TCR Vbeta segments and 13 reverse primers for TCR Jbeta segments was used. Amplification of the CDR3 region of rearranged TCR beta genes was performed with a multiplex PCR assay on genomic DNA. On the Illumina HiSeq System, the amplified TCR beta libraries were sequenced as 87-base-pair reads. As for the original processing: A later analysis tallied some 79 million unique TCR beta chains across the roughly 610 repertoires, and some 10 million of those chains were shared by two or more donors. Raw reads were error-corrected and collapsed into unique sequences with a nearest-neighbor algorithm that merged closely related sequences to remove PCR and sequencing errors. V, D and J gene segments were assigned by aligning CDR3 sequences to IMGT reference sequences. For a sequence to be retained, a match of at least six nucleotides was required to both a V gene segment and a J gene segment. A rearrangement counted as productive if the CDR3 had no stop codons and remained in frame with V and J, and every other rearrangement counted as non-productive. CDR3 was defined by IMGT convention, running from the second conserved V-encoded cysteine to the conserved J-encoded phenylalanine. In an earlier analysis of 587 of the donors, sequences lacking an unambiguous match to a single V gene segment were excluded. In an earlier analysis of several hundred of the donors, V segments were called functional above 56.7% productive rearrangements and were called segregating when the between-donor standard deviation exceeded 5%. To diagnose cytomegalovirus status from the catalog of TCR beta chain sequences, a statistical classification framework was built. In a later analysis, TCR nucleotide sequences were compared against IMGT/GENE-DB human TR gene sequences so that V and J genes could be assigned. The TCRdist pipeline was used in a later analysis to assign CDR3 sequences and most-parsimonious VDJ recombination scenarios. A later analysis defined each TCR beta chain by its CDR3 amino acid sequence plus V-gene family, and excluded reads lacking a unique V-gene family. As a way to deal with suspected cross-contamination and a sequencing artifact, a later analysis dropped more than 500 nucleotide sequences that were highly shared and had low generation probability. In a later analysis, a clonal expansion index was calculated for each public chain from normalized within-repertoire ranks of inferred template counts. A later analysis computed generation probabilities with a VDJ recombination model fitted to out-of-frame rearrangements, and checked the results against IGoR. In a later analysis, hypergeometric tests were used to score TCR-TCR, TCR-HLA and TCR-CMV co-occurrence, with a repertoire-size bias correction applied to TCR pairs. A later analysis estimated false discovery rates by permuting HLA or CMV assignments 20 times. In a later analysis, co-occurring TCRs were grouped with DBSCAN, and TCRdist sequence similarity was added when clustering was performed within HLA-allele-positive subsets. Co-occurrence clustering excluded repertoires with fewer than 30,000 or more than 120,000 public chains, plus five with anomalous nucleotide sharing. This is the immuneACCESS table as TCRdb keeps it, with only in-frame sequences that have V and J called. A part of the clones is gone; compared with another copy, unresolved V genes explain less than half, and the rest is unexplained. For V, J and clone size, that table is used; D and trimming come from the DNA. This sample lists about 140,000 clones; roughly three fifths were detected once. The ten largest clones add up to 1.8% of the sample.

Broader findings and caveats from the paper: According to a later analysis, TCR association rates differed among HLA loci, with DRB1 alleles showing the most associated TCRs and HLA-C alleles showing the fewest. Because HLA typing was unavailable for some donors at each locus, only the typed subset was used in association tests. A further reported finding was that TCR beta sequences accurately predicted the HLA-A and HLA-B alleles for most subjects in the first cohort. A later genetic analysis associated a missense DCLRE1C variant with V-gene and J-gene trimming of TCR beta chains, and an independent cohort replicated the association. In a later analysis, several top co-occurrence clusters were reported to appear linked to parvovirus B19, influenza, CMV and Epstein-Barr virus. Across donors, most TCR sequences were observed very rarely, whereas some public TCRs were present in many individuals. According to a later genetic analysis, donors in an Asian-associated ancestry cluster had fewer N-insertions in productive TCRs than the approximately 710-donor mean. In a later analysis, most CMV-associated TCR beta chains were found to appear HLA-restricted, with HLA associations seemingly driven largely by CMV exposure. A later analysis associated 16,951 TCR beta sequences with specific HLA alleles at a false discovery rate of 0.05. Sequencing depth was assumed to be roughly uniform across donors in the presence/absence analyses, though that assumption may not hold. According to the authors, the approach could potentially be generalized to other disease states and immunological phenotypes. Because counts were too low, about 18 rarely observed V segments, including chromosome 9 orphons, were excluded from the earlier analysis of 587 of the donors. Some IMGT-functional V segments, including TRBV6-2 and TRBV6-3, could not be distinguished by the 87-base-pair reads and were therefore excluded. In a later analysis, HLA-associated TCR beta chains showed more clonal expansion and lower generation probabilities than non-associated chains that were equally common. The cohort was sequenced for TCR beta chains only, and without alpha or paired-chain data the features that could be detected were limited. Broadly in line with IMGT annotations, most TCR beta V segments showed up in productive rearrangements about 87% or about 30% of the time in an earlier analysis of 450 to 600 of the donors. A cluster of highly shared sequence variants was judged likely to represent a technical artifact of the sequencing pipeline. The study listed approximately 150 TCR beta chains as associated with cytomegalovirus. In vitro tests confirmed that a few of the cytomegalovirus-associated TCR beta chains recognize cytomegalovirus antigens. In both the original and validation cohorts, the classifier was reported to diagnose cytomegalovirus status with high specificity and sensitivity. When HLA alleles, especially DR and DQ, strongly co-occurred, attributing TCR associations to individual alleles was difficult. Immune exposure information for the cohort was limited to CMV serostatus. Linkage disequilibrium might explain the correlated functional status among segregating V segments, but an unknown experimental factor could not be excluded.

In total, approximately 700 healthy bone marrow donors made up the cohort. All cohort members were sampled while nominally healthy, although unrecorded immune exposures were likely present. The donor was CMV seronegative and was included in the group of under 450 seronegative cohort members. Every donor gave a peripheral blood sample, and the peripheral blood mononuclear cells from that sample were used for TCR beta sequencing. Genomic DNA was extracted from the blood cell samples with the Qiagen DNeasy Blood Extraction Kit. The material sequenced was PBMCs. The V gene is TRBV25-1 and the J gene is TRBJ2-7; there is no confident call for the D gene. The source is a male donor in good health and CMV-seronegative. This receptor has the CDR3 CASSAGYEQYF. The DNA is TGTGCCAGCAGTGCCGGCTACGAGCAGTACTTC.